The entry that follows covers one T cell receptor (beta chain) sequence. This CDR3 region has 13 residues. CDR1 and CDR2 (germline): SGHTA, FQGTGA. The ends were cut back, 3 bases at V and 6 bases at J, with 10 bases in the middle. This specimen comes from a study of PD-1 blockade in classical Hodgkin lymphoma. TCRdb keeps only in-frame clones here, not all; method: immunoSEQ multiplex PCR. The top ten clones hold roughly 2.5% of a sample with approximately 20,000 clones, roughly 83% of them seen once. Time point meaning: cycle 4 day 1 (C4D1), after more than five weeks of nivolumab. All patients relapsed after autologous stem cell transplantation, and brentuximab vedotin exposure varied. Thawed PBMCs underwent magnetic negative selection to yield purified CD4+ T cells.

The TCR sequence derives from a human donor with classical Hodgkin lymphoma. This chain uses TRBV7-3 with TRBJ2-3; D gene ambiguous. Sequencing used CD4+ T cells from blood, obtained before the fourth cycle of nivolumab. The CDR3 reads CASSFGTADTQYF. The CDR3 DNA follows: TGTGCCAGCAGCTTCGGAACAGCGGATACGCAGTATTTT.